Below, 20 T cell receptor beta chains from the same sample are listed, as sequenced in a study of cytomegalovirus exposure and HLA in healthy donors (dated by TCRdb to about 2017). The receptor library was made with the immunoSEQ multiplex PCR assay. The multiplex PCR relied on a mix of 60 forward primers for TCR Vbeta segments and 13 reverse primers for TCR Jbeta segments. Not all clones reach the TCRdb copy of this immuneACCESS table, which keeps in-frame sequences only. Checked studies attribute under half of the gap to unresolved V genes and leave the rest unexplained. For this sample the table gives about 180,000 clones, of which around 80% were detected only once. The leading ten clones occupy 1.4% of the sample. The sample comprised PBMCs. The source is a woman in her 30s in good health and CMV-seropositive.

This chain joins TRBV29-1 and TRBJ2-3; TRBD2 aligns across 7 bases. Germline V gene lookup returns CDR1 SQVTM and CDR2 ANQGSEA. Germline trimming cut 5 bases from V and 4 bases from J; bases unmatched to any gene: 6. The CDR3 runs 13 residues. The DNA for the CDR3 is TGCAGCGTTCTAGGCGGGGGTCCAGATACGCAGTATTTT. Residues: CSVLGGGPDTQYF.

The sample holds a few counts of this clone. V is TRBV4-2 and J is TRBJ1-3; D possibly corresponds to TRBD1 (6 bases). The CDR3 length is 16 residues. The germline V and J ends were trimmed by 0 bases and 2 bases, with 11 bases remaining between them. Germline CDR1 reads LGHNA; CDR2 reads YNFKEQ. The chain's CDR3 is CASSQDSPGAGNTIYF. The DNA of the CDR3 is TGTGCCAGCAGCCAAGATAGCCCAGGGGCTGGAAACACCATATATTTT.

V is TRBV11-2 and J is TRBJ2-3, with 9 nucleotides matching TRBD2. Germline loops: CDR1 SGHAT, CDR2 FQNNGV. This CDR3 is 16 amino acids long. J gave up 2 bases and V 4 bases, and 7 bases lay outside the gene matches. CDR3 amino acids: CASSYLAGQTTDTQYF. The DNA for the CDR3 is TGTGCCAGCAGCTACCTAGCGGGACAGACCACAGATACGCAGTATTTT.

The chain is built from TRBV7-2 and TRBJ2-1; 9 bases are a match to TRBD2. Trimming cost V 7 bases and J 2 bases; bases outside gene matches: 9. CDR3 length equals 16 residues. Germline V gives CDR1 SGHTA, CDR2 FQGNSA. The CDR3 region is CASTIRAGGPYNEQFF. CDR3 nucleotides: TGTGCCAGCACTATTAGGGCGGGAGGGCCCTACAATGAGCAGTTCTTC.

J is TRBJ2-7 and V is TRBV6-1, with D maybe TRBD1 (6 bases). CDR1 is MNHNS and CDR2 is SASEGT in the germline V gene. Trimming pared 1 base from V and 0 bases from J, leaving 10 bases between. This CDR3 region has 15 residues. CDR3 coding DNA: TGTGCCAGCAGTGAAGGTGACAGGCGCTCCTACGAGCAGTACTTC. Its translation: CASSEGDRRSYEQYF.

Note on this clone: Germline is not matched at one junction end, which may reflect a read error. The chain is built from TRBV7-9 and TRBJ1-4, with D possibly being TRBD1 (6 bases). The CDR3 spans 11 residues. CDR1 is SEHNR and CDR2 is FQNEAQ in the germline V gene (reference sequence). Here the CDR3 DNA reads TGTGCCAGCAGCCCCCCGGAAGGGGGTCTTTTT. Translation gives CASSPPEGGLF.

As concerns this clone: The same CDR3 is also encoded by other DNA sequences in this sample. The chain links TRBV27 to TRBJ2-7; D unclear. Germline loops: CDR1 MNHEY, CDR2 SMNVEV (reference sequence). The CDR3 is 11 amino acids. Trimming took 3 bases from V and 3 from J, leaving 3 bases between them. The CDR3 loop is CASSFGYEQYF. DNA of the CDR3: TGTGCCAGCAGTTTCGGCTACGAGCAGTACTTC.

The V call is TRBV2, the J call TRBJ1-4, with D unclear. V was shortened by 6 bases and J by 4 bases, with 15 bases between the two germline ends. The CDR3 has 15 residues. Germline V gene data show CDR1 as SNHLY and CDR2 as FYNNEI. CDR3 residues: CASRGRVQLNEKLFF. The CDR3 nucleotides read TGTGCCAGCAGAGGCCGGGTCCAGCTTAATGAAAAACTGTTTTTT.

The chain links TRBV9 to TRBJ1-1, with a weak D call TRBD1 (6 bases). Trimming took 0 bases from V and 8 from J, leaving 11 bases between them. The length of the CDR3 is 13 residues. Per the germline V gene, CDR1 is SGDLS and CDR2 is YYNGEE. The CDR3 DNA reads TGTGCCAGCAGCGTAGACGACAGGCTGGAAGCTTTCTTT. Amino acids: CASSVDDRLEAFF.

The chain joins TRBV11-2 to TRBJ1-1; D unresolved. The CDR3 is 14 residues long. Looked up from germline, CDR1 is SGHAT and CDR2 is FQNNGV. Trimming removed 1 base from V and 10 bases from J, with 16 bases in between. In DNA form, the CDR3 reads TGTGCCAGCAGCTTAGTCCGACTAGACACACGAGCTTTCTTT. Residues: CASSLVRLDTRAFF.

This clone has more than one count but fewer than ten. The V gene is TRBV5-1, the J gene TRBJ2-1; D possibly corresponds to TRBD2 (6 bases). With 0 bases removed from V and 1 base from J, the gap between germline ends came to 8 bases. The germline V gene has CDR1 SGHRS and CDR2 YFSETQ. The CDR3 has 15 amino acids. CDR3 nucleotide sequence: TGCGCCAGCAGCTTGGGGACTACTTCCTACAATGAGCAGTTCTTC. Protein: CASSLGTTSYNEQFF.

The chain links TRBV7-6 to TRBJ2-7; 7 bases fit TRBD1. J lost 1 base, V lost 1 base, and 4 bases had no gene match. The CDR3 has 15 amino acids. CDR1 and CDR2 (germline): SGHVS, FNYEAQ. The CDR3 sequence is CASSLGQGSSYEQYF. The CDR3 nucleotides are TGTGCCAGCAGCTTAGGACAGGGATCTTCCTACGAGCAGTACTTC. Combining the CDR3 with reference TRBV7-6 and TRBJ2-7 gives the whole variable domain GAGVSQSPRYKVTKRGQDVALRCDPISGHVSLYWYRQALGQGPEFLTYFNYEAQQDKSGLPNDRFSAERPEGSISTLTIQRTEQRDSAMYRCASSLGQGSSYEQYFGPGTRLTVT.

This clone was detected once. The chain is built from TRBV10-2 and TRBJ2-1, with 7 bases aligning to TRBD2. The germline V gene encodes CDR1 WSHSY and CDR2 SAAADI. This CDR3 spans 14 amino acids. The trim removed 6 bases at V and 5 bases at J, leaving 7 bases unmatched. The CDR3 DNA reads TGCGCCAGCAGGAGACTAGCCAGGGACAATGAGCAGTTCTTC. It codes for CASRRLARDNEQFF.

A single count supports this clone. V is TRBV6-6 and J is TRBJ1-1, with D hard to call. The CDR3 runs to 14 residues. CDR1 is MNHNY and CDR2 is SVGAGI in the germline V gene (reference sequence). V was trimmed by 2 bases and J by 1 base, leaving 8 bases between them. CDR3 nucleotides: TGTGCCAGCAGTTACCCGACGGGGAACACTGAAGCTTTCTTT. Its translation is CASSYPTGNTEAFF.

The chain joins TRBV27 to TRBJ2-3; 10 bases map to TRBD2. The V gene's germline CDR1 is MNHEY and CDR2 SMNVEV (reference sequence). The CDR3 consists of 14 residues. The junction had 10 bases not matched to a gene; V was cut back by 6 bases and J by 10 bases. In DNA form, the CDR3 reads TGTGCCAGCAGGATAGCGGGAGGCCCATCCCCGCAGTATTTT. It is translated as CASRIAGGPSPQYF.

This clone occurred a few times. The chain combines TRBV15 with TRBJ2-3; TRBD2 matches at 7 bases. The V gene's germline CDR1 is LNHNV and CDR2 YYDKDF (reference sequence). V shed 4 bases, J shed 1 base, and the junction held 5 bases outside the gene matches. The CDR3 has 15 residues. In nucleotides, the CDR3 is TGTGCCACCAGCACCGGACTAGTGGGCACAGATACGCAGTATTTT. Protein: CATSTGLVGTDTQYF. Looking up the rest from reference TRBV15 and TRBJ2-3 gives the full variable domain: DAMVIQNPRYQVTQFGKPVTLSCSQTLNHNVMYWYQQKSSQAPKLLFHYYDKDFNNEADTPDNFQSRRPNTSFCFLDIRSPGLGDTAMYLCATSTGLVGTDTQYFGPGTRLTVL.

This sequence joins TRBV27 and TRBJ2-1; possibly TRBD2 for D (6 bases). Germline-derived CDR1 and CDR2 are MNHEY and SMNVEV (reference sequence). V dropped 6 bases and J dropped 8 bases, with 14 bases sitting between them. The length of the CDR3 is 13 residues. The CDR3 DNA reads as TGTGCCAGCAGCTTGACTAGGTCCCATGAGCAGTTCTTC. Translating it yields CASSLTRSHEQFF.

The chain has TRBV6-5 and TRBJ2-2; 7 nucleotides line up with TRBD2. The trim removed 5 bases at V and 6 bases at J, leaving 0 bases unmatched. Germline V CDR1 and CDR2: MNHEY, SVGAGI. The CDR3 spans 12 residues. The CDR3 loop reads CASSRGAGELFF. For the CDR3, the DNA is TGTGCCAGCAGTCGGGGGGCCGGGGAGCTGTTTTTT.

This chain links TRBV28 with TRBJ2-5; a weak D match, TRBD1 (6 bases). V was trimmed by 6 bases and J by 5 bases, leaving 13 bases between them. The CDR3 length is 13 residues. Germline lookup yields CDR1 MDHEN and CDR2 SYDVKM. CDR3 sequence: CASRGTGLETQYF. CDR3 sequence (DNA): TGTGCCAGCAGAGGTACAGGGTTGGAGACCCAGTACTTC.

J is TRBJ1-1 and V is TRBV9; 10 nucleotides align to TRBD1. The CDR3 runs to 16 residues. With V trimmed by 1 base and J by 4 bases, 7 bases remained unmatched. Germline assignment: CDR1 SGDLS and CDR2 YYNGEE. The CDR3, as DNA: TGTGCCAGCAGCGTAAGCACCGACAGGGGGCCCACTGAAGCTTTCTTT. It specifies CASSVSTDRGPTEAFF.